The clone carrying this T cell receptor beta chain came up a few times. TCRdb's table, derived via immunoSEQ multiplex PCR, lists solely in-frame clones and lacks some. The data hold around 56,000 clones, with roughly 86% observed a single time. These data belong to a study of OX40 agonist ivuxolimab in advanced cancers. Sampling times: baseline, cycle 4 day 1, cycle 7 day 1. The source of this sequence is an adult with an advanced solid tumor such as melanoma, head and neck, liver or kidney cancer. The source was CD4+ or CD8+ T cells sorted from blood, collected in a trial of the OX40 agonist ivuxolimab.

CDR3: CASSVTSGRALETDTQYF. CDR3 nucleotide sequence: TGTGCCAGCAGCGTGACTAGCGGGAGGGCCCTTGAGACAGATACGCAGTATTTT. The chain has TRBV9 and TRBJ2-3, with 14 bases matching TRBD2. The J segment lost 3 bases and the V segment lost 2 bases, leaving 8 bases of the junction unmatched. This CDR3 has 18 amino acids. Germline lookup yields CDR1 SGDLS and CDR2 YYNGEE.